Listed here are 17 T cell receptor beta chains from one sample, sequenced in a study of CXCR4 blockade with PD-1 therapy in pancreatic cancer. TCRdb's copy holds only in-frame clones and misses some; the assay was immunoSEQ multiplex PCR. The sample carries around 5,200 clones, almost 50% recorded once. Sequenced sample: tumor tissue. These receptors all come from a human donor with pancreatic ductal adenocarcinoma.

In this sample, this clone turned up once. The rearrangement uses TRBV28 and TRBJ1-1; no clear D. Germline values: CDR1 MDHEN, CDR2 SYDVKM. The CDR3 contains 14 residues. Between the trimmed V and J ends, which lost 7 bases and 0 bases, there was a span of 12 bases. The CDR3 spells CASTDVHLNTEAFF. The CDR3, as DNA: TGTGCCAGCACGGACGTGCACCTGAACACTGAAGCTTTCTTT. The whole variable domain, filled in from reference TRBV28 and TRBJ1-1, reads DVKVTQSSRYLVKRTGEKVFLECVQDMDHENMFWYRQDPGLGLRLIYFSYDVKMKEKGDIPEGYSVSREKKERFSLILESASTNQTSMYLCASTDVHLNTEAFFGQGTRLTVV.

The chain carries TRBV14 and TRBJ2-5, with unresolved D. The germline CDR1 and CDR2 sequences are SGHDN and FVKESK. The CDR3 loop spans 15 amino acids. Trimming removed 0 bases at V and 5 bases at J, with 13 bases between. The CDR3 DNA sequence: TGTGCCAGCAGCCAAGATTCGGGCCTAAGGGAGACCCAGTACTTC. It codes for CASSQDSGLRETQYF.

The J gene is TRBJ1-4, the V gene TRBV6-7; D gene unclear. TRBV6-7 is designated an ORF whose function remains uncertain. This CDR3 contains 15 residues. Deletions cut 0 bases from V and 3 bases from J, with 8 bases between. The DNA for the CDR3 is TGTGCCAGCAGTTACTCGTCCCCGGCTAATGAAAAACTGTTTTTT. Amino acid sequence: CASSYSSPANEKLFF.

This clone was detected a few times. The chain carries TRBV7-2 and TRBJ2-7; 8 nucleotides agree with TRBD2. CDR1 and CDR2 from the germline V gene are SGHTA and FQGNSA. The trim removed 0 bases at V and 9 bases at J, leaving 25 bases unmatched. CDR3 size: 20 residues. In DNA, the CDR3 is TGTGCCAGCAGCTTAGCGGAGTCGGTTGCGGTCGGGACTAGTACTTTCCGGCAGTACTTC. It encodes CASSLAESVAVGTSTFRQYF.

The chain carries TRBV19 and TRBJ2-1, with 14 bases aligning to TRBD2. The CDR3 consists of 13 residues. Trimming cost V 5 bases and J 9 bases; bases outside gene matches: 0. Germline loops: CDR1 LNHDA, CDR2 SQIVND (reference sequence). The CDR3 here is CASSGLAGGEQFF. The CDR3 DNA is TGTGCCAGTAGTGGACTAGCGGGAGGTGAGCAGTTCTTC.

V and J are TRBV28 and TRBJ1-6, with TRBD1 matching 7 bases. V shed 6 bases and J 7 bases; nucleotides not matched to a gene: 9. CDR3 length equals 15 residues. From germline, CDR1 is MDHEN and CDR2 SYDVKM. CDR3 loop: CASSGVQGSNSPLHF. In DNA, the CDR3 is TGTGCCAGCAGCGGTGTACAGGGGAGCAATTCACCCCTCCACTTT.

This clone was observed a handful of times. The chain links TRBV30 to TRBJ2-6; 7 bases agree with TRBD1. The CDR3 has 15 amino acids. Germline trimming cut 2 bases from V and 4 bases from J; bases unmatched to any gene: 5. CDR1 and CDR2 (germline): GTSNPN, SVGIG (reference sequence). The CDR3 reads CAWSQGGSGANVLTF. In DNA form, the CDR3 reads TGTGCCTGGAGTCAAGGGGGCTCCGGGGCCAACGTCCTGACTTTC.

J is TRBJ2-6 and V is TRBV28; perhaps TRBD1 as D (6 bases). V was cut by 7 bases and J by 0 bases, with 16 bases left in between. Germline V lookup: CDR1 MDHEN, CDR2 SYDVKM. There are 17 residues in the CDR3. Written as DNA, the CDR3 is TGTGCCAGCAAGTCAGGGGCTCCACTCTCTGGGGCCAACGTCCTGACTTTC. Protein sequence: CASKSGAPLSGANVLTF.

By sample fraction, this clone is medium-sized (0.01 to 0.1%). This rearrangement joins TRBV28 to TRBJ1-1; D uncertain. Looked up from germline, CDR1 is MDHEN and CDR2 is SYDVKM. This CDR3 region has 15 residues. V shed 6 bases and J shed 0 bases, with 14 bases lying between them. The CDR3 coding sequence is TGTGCCAGCAGGATGCTATGGGGTGTGAACACTGAAGCTTTCTTT. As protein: CASRMLWGVNTEAFF.

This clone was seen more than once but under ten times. CDR3 region: CAWSGLAGGREAFF. In nucleotides, the CDR3 is TGTGCCTGGAGTGGCCTAGCAGGGGGCAGGGAAGCTTTCTTT. The chain uses TRBV30 and TRBJ1-1, with 8 positions matching TRBD1. Trimming at V came to 1 base and at J to 8 bases, leaving 9 bases not matched to a gene. CDR3 length equals 14 residues. In germline, CDR1 is GTSNPN, CDR2 SVGIG (reference sequence).

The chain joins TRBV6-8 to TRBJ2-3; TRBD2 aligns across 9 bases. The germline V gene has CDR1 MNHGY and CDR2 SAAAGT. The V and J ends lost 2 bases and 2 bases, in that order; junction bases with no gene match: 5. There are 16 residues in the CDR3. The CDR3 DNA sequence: TGTGCCAGCAGTTACGGCCTAGCGGGACACACAGATACGCAGTATTTT. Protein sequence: CASSYGLAGHTDTQYF.

The CDR3 coding sequence is TGTGCCAGCAGCGTAGCTTTGCGGGAGACCCAGTACTTC. Protein sequence: CASSVALRETQYF. The gene calls are TRBV9 and TRBJ2-5; D remains ambiguous. This CDR3 is built from 13 residues. V was clipped by 0 bases and J by 5 bases, with 8 bases between them. Germline assignment: CDR1 SGDLS and CDR2 YYNGEE.

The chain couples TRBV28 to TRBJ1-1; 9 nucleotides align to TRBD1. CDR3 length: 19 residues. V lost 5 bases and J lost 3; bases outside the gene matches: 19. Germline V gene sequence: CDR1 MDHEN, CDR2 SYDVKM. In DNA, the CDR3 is TGTGCCAGCAGTCCGGCACCGGGACAGGGAAAATCGTGGTACACTGAAGCTTTCTTT. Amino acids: CASSPAPGQGKSWYTEAFF.

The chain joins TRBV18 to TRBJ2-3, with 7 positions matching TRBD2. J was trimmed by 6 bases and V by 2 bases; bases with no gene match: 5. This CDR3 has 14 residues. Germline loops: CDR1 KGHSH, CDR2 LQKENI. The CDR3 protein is CASSPGGGVDTQYF. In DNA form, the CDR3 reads TGTGCCAGCTCACCAGGGGGGGGAGTGGATACGCAGTATTTT.

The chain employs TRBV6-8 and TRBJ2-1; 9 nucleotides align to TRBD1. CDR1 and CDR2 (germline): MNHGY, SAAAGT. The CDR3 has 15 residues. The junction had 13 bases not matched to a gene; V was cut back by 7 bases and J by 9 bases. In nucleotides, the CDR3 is TGTGCCAGCACGCCGGGACAGGGCCGGACTACTGAGCAGTTCTTC. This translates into CASTPGQGRTTEQFF.

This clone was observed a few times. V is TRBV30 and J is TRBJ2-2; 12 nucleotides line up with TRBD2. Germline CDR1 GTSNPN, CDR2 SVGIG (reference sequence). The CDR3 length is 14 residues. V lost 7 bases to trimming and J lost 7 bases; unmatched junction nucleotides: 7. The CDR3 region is CASRLAGVHGELFF. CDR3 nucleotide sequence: TGTGCCTCAAGACTAGCGGGAGTCCACGGGGAGCTGTTTTTT. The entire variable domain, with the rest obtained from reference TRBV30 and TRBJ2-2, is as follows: SQTIHQWPATLVQPVGSPLSLECTVEGTSNPNLYWYRQAAGRGLQLLFYSVGIGQISSEVPQNLSASRPQDRQFILSSKKLLLSDSGFYLCASRLAGVHGELFFGEGSRLTVL.

The CDR3 loop reads CASSIYGGKGTGELFF. The CDR3, as DNA: TGTGCCAGTAGTATATACGGCGGGAAGGGCACCGGGGAGCTGTTTTTT. This chain joins TRBV19 and TRBJ2-2, with TRBD2 as a possible D gene (6 bases). The CDR3 has 16 amino acids. The V gene's germline CDR1 is LNHDA and CDR2 SQIVND (reference sequence). The germline V and J ends were trimmed by 2 bases and 4 bases, with 14 bases remaining between them. Using reference TRBV19 and TRBJ2-2 for the parts outside the CDR3, the full variable domain is DGGITQSPKYLFRKEGQNVTLSCEQNLNHDAMYWYRQDPGQGLRLIYYSQIVNDFQKGDIAEGYSVSREKKESFPLTVTSAQKNPTAFYLCASSIYGGKGTGELFFGEGSRLTVL.